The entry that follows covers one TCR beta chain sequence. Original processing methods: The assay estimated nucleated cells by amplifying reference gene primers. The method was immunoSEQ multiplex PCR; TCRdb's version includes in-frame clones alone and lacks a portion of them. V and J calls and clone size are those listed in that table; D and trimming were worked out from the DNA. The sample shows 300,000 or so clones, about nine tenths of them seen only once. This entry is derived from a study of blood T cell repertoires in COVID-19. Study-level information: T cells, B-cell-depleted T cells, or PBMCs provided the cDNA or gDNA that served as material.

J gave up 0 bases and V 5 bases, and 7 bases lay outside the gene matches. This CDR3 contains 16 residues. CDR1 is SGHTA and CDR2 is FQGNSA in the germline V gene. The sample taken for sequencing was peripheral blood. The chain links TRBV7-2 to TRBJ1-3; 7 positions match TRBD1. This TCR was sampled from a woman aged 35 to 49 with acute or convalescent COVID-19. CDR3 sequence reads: CASSPRQGLSGNTIYF. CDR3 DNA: TGTGCCAGCAGCCCCCGACAGGGACTCTCTGGAAACACCATATATTTT.